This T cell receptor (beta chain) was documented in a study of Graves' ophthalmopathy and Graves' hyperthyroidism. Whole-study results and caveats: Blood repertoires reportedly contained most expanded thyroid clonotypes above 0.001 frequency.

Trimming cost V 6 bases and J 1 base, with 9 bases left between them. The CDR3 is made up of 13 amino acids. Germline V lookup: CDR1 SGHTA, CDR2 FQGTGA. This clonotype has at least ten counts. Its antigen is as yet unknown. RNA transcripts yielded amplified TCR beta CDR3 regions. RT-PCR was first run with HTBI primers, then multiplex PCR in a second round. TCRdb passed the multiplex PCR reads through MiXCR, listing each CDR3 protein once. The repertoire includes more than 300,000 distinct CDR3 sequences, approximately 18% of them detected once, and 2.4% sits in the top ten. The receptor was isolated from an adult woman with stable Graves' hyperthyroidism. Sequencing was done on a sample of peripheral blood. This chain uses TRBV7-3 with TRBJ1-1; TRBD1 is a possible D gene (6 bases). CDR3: CASSQGGNTEAFF. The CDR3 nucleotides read TGTGCCAGCAGTCAAGGGGGGAACACTGAAGCTTTCTTT.